This T cell receptor (beta chain) originates from a study of response to subunit inactivated influenza vaccine (dated by TCRdb to the late 2010s). Regarding the research as a whole: To follow how T cells responded to a trivalent subunit inactivated influenza vaccine, the researchers relied on deep quantitative profiling of the T cell receptor repertoire. What the study reported, not specific to this receptor: It was suggested by the authors that each seasonal influenza vaccination may recruit only a limited number of new T cells.

Receptor amplification or capture employed RT-PCR. Sequencing took place on an Illumina HiSeq 2500. TCRdb trimmed the raw reads at Q25, called clones with MiXCR and kept productive beta chains. Each entry merges the rows of one CDR3 protein and shows their most common DNA and genes. Recorded for this sample are fewer than 600,000 distinct CDR3 sequences; roughly 7.6% of them occurred a single time. Together, the top ten hold less than 15% of the sample. Its CDR3 holds 13 amino acids, cysteine through phenylalanine. Only CDR3 DNA is held: 39 bases, read in frame from base 1. CDR1 and CDR2 (ENHRY, SYGVKD) derive from the germline V gene. In its sample, this clonotype was seen many times. What this receptor recognizes is not known. A read error may account for a junction end that differs from germline.

The rearrangement joined TRBV10-3 to TRBJ2-7, with a weak D call of TRBD1 (6 bases match). Sequenced material: PBMCs from blood, taken less than 30 months after vaccination. The TCR sequence derives from a man between 50 and 69 years old who received an inactivated influenza vaccine. Donor details come from another sample of the same person, matched by shared clones. DNA sequence: TGTGCCATCAGTGAGCCTGATGGGACACTCTCAGACTTC. The resulting protein is CAISEPDGTLSDF.